The 26 T cell receptor beta chains given below trace back to one sample, sequenced in a study of T cells in Graves' hyperthyroidism and ophthalmopathy. Amplification targeted TCR beta CDR3 regions from RNA transcripts. In the first-round RT-PCR of the TCR CDR3, the HTBI primer set was used. MiXCR, run by TCRdb on the multiplex PCR reads, gives a single entry per CDR3 protein. The table shows roughly 250,000 distinct CDR3 sequences, with roughly 17% occurring only once. The sample was blood. These receptors originate from a young woman with Graves' ophthalmopathy.

This clonotype was counted at least ten times. This chain uses TRBV30 with TRBJ2-4; the match to TRBD1 covers 9 bases. The V segment lost 1 base and the J segment 8 bases; nucleotides outside the gene matches: 6. Germline loops: CDR1 GTSNPN, CDR2 SVGIG (reference sequence). The CDR3 runs to 14 residues. CDR3 coding DNA: TGTGCCTGGAGTGACGGACAGGGGATGGACATTCAGTACTTC. It specifies CAWSDGQGMDIQYF.

At least ten counts were recorded for this clonotype. V usage is TRBV19 and J usage is TRBJ1-1; 8 positions match TRBD1. The length of the CDR3 is 13 residues. J lost 3 bases, V lost 6 bases, and 3 bases had no gene match. Germline CDR1 and CDR2: LNHDA and SQIVND (reference sequence). Here the CDR3 reads CASSQGADTEAFF. The DNA of the CDR3 is TGTGCCAGTAGCCAGGGGGCTGACACTGAAGCTTTCTTT.

This clonotype appeared a few times. This clone may be a read error of a much larger clone one base away. V gene TRBV11-1 combines with J gene TRBJ2-1; D is perhaps TRBD2 (6 bases). Germline lookup yields CDR1 SGHAT and CDR2 FQDESV (reference sequence). CDR3 length equals 15 residues. The CDR3 bases are TGTGCCAGCAGTCGGGACTTAAGCTCCTACAATGGGCAGTTCTTC. It translates to CASSRDLSSYNGQFF.

This clonotype was picked up many times. V gene TRBV30 combines with J gene TRBJ1-3; D may be TRBD1 (5 bases). This CDR3 has 15 residues. V shed 1 base and J shed 0 bases, with 10 bases lying between them. The germline V gene encodes CDR1 GTSNPN and CDR2 SVGIG (reference sequence). This CDR3 is CAWSGTGLSGNTIYF. CDR3 coding DNA: TGTGCCTGGAGTGGAACAGGCCTCTCTGGAAACACCATATATTTT.

This clonotype was picked up a small number of times. This sequence joins TRBV2 and TRBJ2-2; 9 bases agree with TRBD2. V shed 6 bases, J shed 7 bases, and the junction held 18 bases outside the gene matches. CDR3 length: 18 residues. Looked up from germline, CDR1 is SNHLY and CDR2 is FYNNEI. The CDR3 loop reads CASSGDYERGEFFGELFF. The CDR3 DNA reads as TGTGCCAGCAGCGGCGACTATGAGCGGGGGGAATTCTTCGGGGAGCTGTTTTTT.

This clonotype has at least ten counts. V usage is TRBV3-1 and J usage is TRBJ1-2, with D tentatively TRBD1 (5 bases). The germline V and J ends were trimmed by 4 bases and 4 bases, with 13 bases remaining between them. This CDR3 has 14 residues. Per the germline V gene, CDR1 is LGHDT and CDR2 is YNNKEL (reference sequence). The CDR3 nucleotides read TGTGCCAGCAGCCCTACACGGGGGACCTATGGCTACACCTTC. Protein sequence: CASSPTRGTYGYTF.

CDR3 bases: TGTGCCAGTAATCCAGTGGGTGCTGATCAGCCCCAGCATTTT. Its translation: CASNPVGADQPQHF. The chain links TRBV19 to TRBJ1-5; D is ambiguous. The V end was cut by 7 bases, the J end by 5 bases, with 15 bases between. The germline V gene has CDR1 LNHDA and CDR2 SQIVND (reference sequence). This CDR3 contains 14 residues.

This clonotype was found many times. The chain uses TRBV20-1 and TRBJ2-5; 8 positions agree with TRBD2. The germline CDR1 and CDR2 sequences are DFQATT and SNEGSKA (reference sequence). Losses at the gene ends were 0 bases for V and 0 bases for J; bases not matched to a gene: 12. This CDR3 has 18 residues. CDR3 amino acids: CSARDPTGGARYQETQYF. CDR3 bases: TGCAGTGCTAGAGATCCTACCGGGGGGGCGAGGTACCAAGAGACCCAGTACTTC.

The J gene is TRBJ1-6, the V gene TRBV29-1, with D possibly matching TRBD1 (6 bases). Germline lookup yields CDR1 SQVTM and CDR2 ANQGSEA. The CDR3 is 14 amino acids. The V and J ends lost 3 bases and 4 bases respectively, with 10 bases between them. The CDR3 DNA is TGCAGCGTTGAGACAGGAGGATATAATTCACCCCTCCACTTT. This codes for CSVETGGYNSPLHF.

This clonotype showed up many times. This chain links TRBV24-1 with TRBJ2-1; D may be TRBD1 or TRBD2 (6 bases each). The CDR3 sequence is 14 residues long. V gave up 1 base and J gave up 9 bases, with 12 bases separating them. Germline assignment: CDR1 KGHDR and CDR2 SFDVKD. The CDR3 loop is CATSDLQQGGEQFF. CDR3 nucleotides: TGTGCCACCAGTGATTTACAACAGGGAGGTGAGCAGTTCTTC.

As regards this clonotype: A much more abundant neighbour one base away suggests this may be a read error. V is TRBV10-3 and J is TRBJ2-7; 7 positions match TRBD1. The DNA end is more similar to TRBJ2-1, so the J call may be wrong. The germline CDR1 and CDR2 sequences are ENHRY and SYGVKD. This CDR3 spans 15 amino acids. CDR3 nucleotides: TGTGCCATCAGTGAGTCAAACAGGGGAAGTTACGAGCAGTTCTTC. Protein product: CAISESNRGSYEQFF.

This clonotype was picked up many times. The rearrangement links TRBV28 to TRBJ1-2; 7 bases match TRBD1. Germline assignment: CDR1 MDHEN and CDR2 SYDVKM. The CDR3 is 18 amino acids. The V and J ends lost 3 bases and 0 bases, in that order; junction bases with no gene match: 13. Here the CDR3 reads CASSFPRTRQGANYGYTF. Written as DNA, the CDR3 is TGTGCCAGCAGTTTTCCAAGAACCAGACAGGGAGCTAACTATGGCTACACCTTC.

At least ten counts were recorded for this clonotype. The chain uses TRBV27 and TRBJ2-4; 10 nucleotides line up with TRBD2. Germline trimming cut 3 bases from V and 3 bases from J; bases unmatched to any gene: 11. Germline V lookup: CDR1 MNHEY, CDR2 SMNVEV (reference sequence). The length of the CDR3 is 18 residues. The CDR3 coding sequence is TGTGCCAGCAGTTTCAAGCTAGCGGGAGTCTTTGTCAAAAACATTCAGTACTTC. Its translation: CASSFKLAGVFVKNIQYF.

This clonotype occurred many times. This rearrangement joins TRBV7-9 to TRBJ1-1; D call uncertain. The CDR3 totals 15 residues. Deletions cut 1 base from V and 2 bases from J, with 11 bases between. The germline V gene encodes CDR1 SEHNR and CDR2 FQNEAQ (reference sequence). The CDR3 sequence: CASSLESGFNTEAFF. DNA of the CDR3: TGTGCCAGCAGCTTAGAGTCAGGCTTCAACACTGAAGCTTTCTTT.

The DNA for the CDR3 is TGTGCCAGCAGCTTAGAGATTCACAATGAGCAGTTCTTC. This translates into CASSLEIHNEQFF. The chain couples TRBV7-2 to TRBJ2-1; D ambiguous. Germline assignment: CDR1 SGHTA and CDR2 FQGNSA. This CDR3 contains 13 residues. The V and J ends lost 1 base and 5 bases respectively, with 6 bases between them. The variable domain in full, completed from reference TRBV7-2 and TRBJ2-1, reads GAGVSQSPSNKVTEKGKDVELRCDPISGHTALYWYRQSLGQGLEFLIYFQGNSAPDKSGLPSDRFSAERTGGSVSTLTIQRTQQEDSAVYLCASSLEIHNEQFFGPGTRLTVL.

The chain links TRBV25-1 to TRBJ1-2; the D gene is possibly TRBD1 (5 bases). The CDR3 is made up of 12 amino acids. In germline, CDR1 is MGHDK, CDR2 SYGVNS. Trimming took 8 bases from V and 4 from J, leaving 11 bases between them. The CDR3 reads CASSPTGYGYTF. As DNA, the CDR3 is TGTGCCAGCTCGCCCACAGGCTATGGCTACACCTTC.

This clonotype came up a few times. With a much larger clone just one base away, this may be a read error. The chain links TRBV3-1 to TRBJ2-1; D is perhaps TRBD1 or TRBD2 (5 bases each). With 0 bases removed from V and 8 bases from J, the gap between germline ends came to 20 bases. Germline assignment: CDR1 LGHDT and CDR2 YNNKEL (reference sequence). CDR3 length: 17 residues. The CDR3, as DNA: TGTGCCAGCAGCCAAGATAGTTACAGGAGGAAAGTGGATGAGCAGTTCTTC. Protein: CASSQDSYRRKVDEQFF.

This clonotype was recorded at least ten times. The chain combines TRBV19 with TRBJ2-7; 11 bases match TRBD1. The germline CDR1 and CDR2 sequences are LNHDA and SQIVND (reference sequence). V lost 3 bases and J lost 0; bases outside the gene matches: 4. The CDR3 loop spans 16 amino acids. DNA of the CDR3: TGTGCCAGTAGTATGGCCGGGACAGGGGGCTCCTACGAGCAGTACTTC. Amino acid sequence: CASSMAGTGGSYEQYF.

This clonotype was seen repeatedly, ten times or more. This chain joins TRBV5-8 and TRBJ1-4, with D uncertain. V dropped 4 bases and J dropped 4 bases, with 11 bases sitting between them. Germline V lookup: CDR1 SGHTS, CDR2 YDEGEE. The CDR3 sequence is 14 residues long. The CDR3 spells CASSLRWSNEKLFF. CDR3 in DNA: TGTGCCAGCAGCCTTAGGTGGAGTAATGAAAAACTGTTTTTT.

This clonotype was picked up many times. The rearrangement links TRBV2 to TRBJ1-2; unclear D gene. Germline CDR1 reads SNHLY; CDR2 reads FYNNEI. V was cut by 6 bases and J by 4 bases, with 21 bases left in between. This CDR3 is built from 16 residues. The CDR3 bases are TGTGCCAGCAGAAAATCGTGGACTGTCGAACTCTATGGCTACACCTTC. Translation gives CASRKSWTVELYGYTF.

The chain couples TRBV6-1 to TRBJ1-2, with 7 positions matching TRBD1. Germline CDR1 MNHNS, CDR2 SASEGT. Trimming removed 6 bases from V and 2 bases from J; junction bases left unmatched: 12. This CDR3 is 16 amino acids long. The CDR3 here is CASRGRRTGGNYGYTF. CDR3 DNA sequence: TGTGCCAGCAGGGGGCGGAGGACAGGAGGAAACTATGGCTACACCTTC.

Many counts were recorded for this clonotype. The chain uses TRBV2 and TRBJ2-5; TRBD2 matches at 10 bases. This CDR3 region has 14 residues. V shed 6 bases and J 4 bases; nucleotides not matched to a gene: 5. Germline V gene lookup returns CDR1 SNHLY and CDR2 FYNNEI. The CDR3 sequence: CASRPSGGGETQYF. The CDR3, as DNA: TGTGCCAGCAGACCTAGCGGGGGCGGAGAGACCCAGTACTTC.

The chain recombines TRBV6-2 or TRBV6-3 with TRBJ2-1, with 10 positions matching TRBD2. The J call could be wrong; TRBJ2-7 is a better fit for the DNA end. This CDR3 is built from 15 residues. CDR1 MNHEY and CDR2 SVGEGT come from the germline V gene. CDR3 sequence (DNA): TGTGCCAGCAGTTCCGGGACTAGCGTCTACAATGAGCAGTACTTC. Translated: CASSSGTSVYNEQYF.

This clonotype was observed a handful of times. V gene TRBV20-1 combines with J gene TRBJ2-7; 10 nucleotides agree with TRBD2. Trimming at V came to 2 bases and at J to 2 bases, leaving 3 bases not matched to a gene. CDR1 DFQATT and CDR2 SNEGSKA come from the germline V gene (reference sequence). The CDR3 is made up of 14 amino acids. CDR3 sequence (DNA): TGCAGTGCTAGAAGTCTAGCGGGGGCCTACGAGCAGTACTTC. This encodes CSARSLAGAYEQYF.

This clonotype was recorded many times. The V call is TRBV9, the J call TRBJ2-2, with D possibly called TRBD1 or TRBD2 (5 bases each). V was cut by 4 bases and J by 1 base, with 11 bases left in between. The germline CDR1 and CDR2 sequences are SGDLS and YYNGEE. CDR3 length equals 15 residues. The CDR3 loop reads CASSPEGRNTGELFF. The CDR3 nucleotides are TGTGCCAGCAGCCCAGAGGGACGGAACACCGGGGAGCTGTTTTTT.

The chain links TRBV3-2 to TRBJ2-5; the DNA was not used to check the table's D call, TRBD2. TRBV3-2 constitutes a pseudogene. This CDR3 has 17 residues. The CDR3 here is CASSQDPGLAGRETQYF. The DNA of the CDR3 is TGTGCCAGCAGCCAAGACCCCGGACTGGCGGGACGGGAGACCCAGTACTTC.